This T cell receptor beta chain originates from a study of immune evolution from preneoplasia to lung adenocarcinoma. Whole-study context: HLA loss of heterozygosity: roughly 6.4% AIS, around 16% MIA, about 31% ADC, none AAH.

Broader study findings: From normal lung to invasive adenocarcinoma, top clone frequencies appeared to decrease. Normal lung had highest clonality; later lesions appeared denser, more diverse.

Profiling relied on immunoSEQ multiplex PCR, and the TCRdb table lists in-frame clones only, not all of them. The table includes around 10,000 clones, 75% to 85% detected once. With respect to this clone: The antigen is undetermined.

CDR3 length equals 18 residues. V was pared by 7 bases and J by 0 bases, with 11 bases of the junction left unmatched. Germline assignment: CDR1 MDHEN and CDR2 SYDVKM. Macro-dissection enriched premalignant or tumor cells before nucleic acid extraction. The receptor comes from a donor of 70 years or more with lung adenocarcinoma. The sample taken for sequencing was FFPE minimally invasive lung adenocarcinoma tissue. The rearrangement links TRBV28 to TRBJ2-7, with 14 bases that match TRBD2. CDR3 DNA sequence: TGTGCCAGCATGGGGGGGGGACTAGCGGGAGAGCACTCCTACGAGCAGTACTTC. Translated, it gives CASMGGGLAGEHSYEQYF.